A single sample gave rise to the 15 T cell receptor beta chains below, sequenced in a study of blood T cell repertoires in COVID-19. Assay used: immunoSEQ multiplex PCR; TCRdb lists only in-frame clones, some missing. The profile shows more than 300,000 clones, around 80% of them singletons. Source material: peripheral blood. Receptor source: a woman between 50 and 59 years old with acute or convalescent COVID-19.

J is TRBJ1-1 and V is TRBV25-1; TRBD1 matches 8 bases. From germline, CDR1 is MGHDK and CDR2 SYGVNS. The CDR3 length is 14 residues. The ends lost 5 bases at V and 5 bases at J; junction bases unmatched: 7. CDR3 loop: CASSLQGGGTEAFF. The CDR3, as DNA: TGTGCCAGCAGTTTACAGGGGGGAGGGACTGAAGCTTTCTTT.

The chain recombines TRBV5-1 with TRBJ1-3; D might be TRBD1 (5 bases). CDR3 length: 13 residues. From germline, CDR1 is SGHRS and CDR2 YFSETQ. V was trimmed by 5 bases and J by 0 bases, leaving 6 bases between them. CDR3 amino acids: CASRGDSGNTIYF. DNA of the CDR3: TGCGCCAGCAGAGGGGACTCTGGAAACACCATATATTTT.

This clone has more than one count but fewer than ten. This chain connects TRBV20-1 to TRBJ2-4, with 11 nucleotides matching TRBD2. This CDR3 region has 15 residues. CDR1 and CDR2 from the germline V gene are DFQATT and SNEGSKA (reference sequence). V was pared by 3 bases and J by 8 bases, with 9 bases of the junction left unmatched. The CDR3 loop reads CSASLAGGQTDIQYF. The CDR3 region has the DNA TGCAGTGCTAGTCTAGCGGGAGGACAAACAGACATTCAGTACTTC.

This clone was seen only a few times. The chain combines TRBV27 with TRBJ2-7, with 8 nucleotides matching TRBD1. This CDR3 is built from 15 residues. Germline lookup yields CDR1 MNHEY and CDR2 SMNVEV (reference sequence). V was pared by 6 bases and J by 2 bases, with 9 bases of the junction left unmatched. CDR3 residues: CASRTGQGKTYEQYV. In DNA form, the CDR3 reads TGTGCCAGCAGAACTGGACAGGGAAAAACCTACGAGCAGTACGTC.

The chain combines TRBV2 with TRBJ2-6; TRBD1 is a possible D gene (5 bases). The V and J ends lost 8 bases and 0 bases respectively, with 11 bases between them. This CDR3 region has 15 residues. CDR1 is SNHLY and CDR2 is FYNNEI in the germline V gene. Written as DNA, the CDR3 is TGTGCCAGCGTTACAGACAGCTCTGGGGCCAACGTCCTGACTTTC. It yields the protein CASVTDSSGANVLTF.

The chain joins TRBV3-1 (or the pseudogene TRBV3-2) to TRBJ2-3; no definite D call. Germline V gene lookup returns CDR1 LGHDT and CDR2 YNNKEL (reference sequence). V was clipped by 1 base and J by 0 bases, with 2 bases between them. The CDR3 loop spans 13 amino acids. The CDR3 sequence is CASSQVSTDTQYF. The CDR3 region has the DNA TGTGCCAGCAGCCAAGTAAGCACAGATACGCAGTATTTT.

The J gene is TRBJ2-2, the V gene TRBV6-2 or TRBV6-3; 8 bases fit TRBD2. Germline CDR1 is MNHEY and CDR2 is SVGEGT. The CDR3 is made up of 19 amino acids. The J segment lost 1 base and the V segment lost 1 base, leaving 11 bases of the junction unmatched. As DNA, the CDR3 is TGTGCCAGCAGTTACTATCGAGCGGGGGCAAGGGGGAACACCGGGGAGCTGTTTTTT. This translates into CASSYYRAGARGNTGELFF.

The chain uses TRBV19 and TRBJ2-3; 8 nucleotides line up with TRBD1. After removal of 4 bases from V and 6 bases from J, the junction contained 9 bases not matched to a gene. CDR1 is LNHDA and CDR2 is SQIVND in the germline V gene (reference sequence). The CDR3 is 15 residues long. The DNA of the CDR3 is TGTGCCAGTAGTAGGACAGGGTCCCCGGCGGATACGCAGTATTTT. Its translation: CASSRTGSPADTQYF.

This chain joins TRBV11-2 and TRBJ1-1; D ambiguous. Germline-derived CDR1 and CDR2 are SGHAT and FQNNGV. V gave up 0 bases and J gave up 4 bases, with 12 bases separating them. This CDR3 has 15 residues. The CDR3 bases are TGTGCCAGCAGCTTAGACGGGTCCTCCCGCACTGAAGCTTTCTTT. This sequence encodes CASSLDGSSRTEAFF.

Here the CDR3 reads CASRLGTDYNEQFF. In DNA form, the CDR3 reads TGTGCCAGCAGACTAGGGACAGATTACAATGAGCAGTTCTTC. This rearrangement joins TRBV6-6 to TRBJ2-1, with 7 positions matching TRBD1. The CDR3 has 14 amino acids. Germline loops: CDR1 MNHNY, CDR2 SVGAGI (reference sequence). Trimming cost V 6 bases and J 4 bases; bases outside gene matches: 6.

This chain links TRBV5-1 with TRBJ1-1; TRBD1 matches at 7 bases. The CDR3 sequence is 15 residues long. With 3 bases clipped from V and 5 bases from J, the junction kept 10 bases outside the gene matches. CDR1 and CDR2 (germline): SGHRS, YFSETQ. The CDR3 sequence is CASSSGDSPGTEAFF. In DNA form, the CDR3 reads TGCGCCAGCAGCTCCGGGGACAGCCCGGGTACTGAAGCTTTCTTT.

The V gene is TRBV7-9, the J gene TRBJ1-6, with no clear D. The V gene's germline CDR1 is SEHNR and CDR2 FQNEAQ (reference sequence). The CDR3 covers 15 residues. V lost 0 bases to trimming and J lost 9 bases, with 12 bases between them. The CDR3 nucleotides read TGTGCCAGCAGCTTAGCACGAGTCGGGATTTCACCCCTCCACTTT. The encoded protein is CASSLARVGISPLHF.

This sequence joins TRBV5-4 and TRBJ1-6, with 8 bases identical to TRBD1. J was trimmed by 7 bases and V by 4 bases; bases with no gene match: 4. The CDR3 is made up of 14 amino acids. CDR1 and CDR2 from the germline V gene are SGHNT and YYREEE (reference sequence). The CDR3 loop is CASSPRQGNSPLHF. DNA of the CDR3: TGTGCCAGCAGCCCTCGACAGGGGAATTCACCCCTCCACTTT.

A few counts support this clone. The CDR3 nucleotides are TGTGCCAGCAGTTTGCGAGAGGACACTGAAGCTTTCTTT. Its protein product is CASSLREDTEAFF. V usage is TRBV12-3 or TRBV12-4 and J usage is TRBJ1-1, with no clear D. V lost 3 bases, J lost 3 bases, and 8 bases lay in between. The CDR3 is made up of 13 amino acids.

The V gene is TRBV5-4, the J gene TRBJ1-6, with 9 bases that match TRBD1. This CDR3 has 14 amino acids. Germline CDR1 and CDR2: SGHNT and YYREEE (reference sequence). The ends lost 0 bases at V and 10 bases at J; junction bases unmatched: 2. The CDR3 DNA sequence: TGTGCCAGCAGCTTGGGGACAGGGGTCTCACCCCTCCACTTT. This codes for CASSLGTGVSPLHF.